This T cell receptor (beta chain) derives from a study of T cell repertoires in cytomegalovirus infection. Study background: Both CMV infection and a matching HLA type were indicated by public TCR beta signatures. General study results and limits: There were carriers of CMV plus the relevant HLA, and cumulative public TCR beta family frequency identified them. Clonotypes of TCR beta that were HLA-C-restricted and CMV-specific dominated the ex vivo response.

This CDR3 comprises 15 residues. V was cut by 6 bases and J by 2 bases, with 14 bases left in between. Germline V gives CDR1 MDHEN, CDR2 SYDVKM. About this clonotype: As yet, its antigen is unknown.

Via MiXCR, TCRdb re-called the reads, giving one row per CDR3 protein. The profile shows 600,000 to 800,000 distinct CDR3 sequences, 24% of them singletons. The receptor comes from a human donor in good health (CMV status not recorded). Some clones in this sample may be carry-over from other donors' samples. The chain employs TRBV28 and TRBJ1-5; the D is unclear. The sample comprised CD8+ T cells from PBMCs. CDR3 loop: CASSPLEGRNQPQHF. The CDR3 DNA reads as TGTGCCAGCAGCCCCTTAGAAGGCCGCAATCAGCCCCAGCATTTT.